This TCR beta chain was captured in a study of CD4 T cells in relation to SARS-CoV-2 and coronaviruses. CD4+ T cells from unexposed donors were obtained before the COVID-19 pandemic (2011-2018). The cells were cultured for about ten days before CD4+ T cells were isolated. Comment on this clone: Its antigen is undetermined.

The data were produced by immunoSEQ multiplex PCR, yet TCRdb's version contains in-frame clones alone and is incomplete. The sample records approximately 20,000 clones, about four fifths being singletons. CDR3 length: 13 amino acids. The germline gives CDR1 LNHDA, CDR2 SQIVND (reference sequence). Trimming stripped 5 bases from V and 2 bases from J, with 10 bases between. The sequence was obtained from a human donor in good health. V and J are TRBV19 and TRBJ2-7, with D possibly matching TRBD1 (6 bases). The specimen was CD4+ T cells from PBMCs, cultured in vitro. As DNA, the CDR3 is TGTGCCAGTAGTTCGGACAGCACCTACGAGCAGTACTTC. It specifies CASSSDSTYEQYF.